A selection of T cell receptor beta chains follows, all from one sample in a study of technical replicates of blood from several donors. Here immunoSEQ multiplex PCR was the method, and the copy in TCRdb shows in-frame clones only, minus some. The sample holds under 95,000 clones, roughly 98% seen once. Sequencing was performed on T cells isolated from PBMCs. Receptors were obtained from a human donor in good health. The CDR3 runs from the conserved cysteine through the conserved F or W. Fields, in order: D gene, J gene, CDR3 length, clone size, V gene, CDR3 DNA, CDR3 protein. A D gene is named only where the DNA matches it firmly. Size is omitted from some rows. Given values are once, few, many or a class for expanded clones.

d_gene: -; j_gene: TRBJ2-5; len: 11; abundance: -; v_gene: TRBV20-1; CDR3nt: TGCAGTGCTAGAGATAGTGAGACCCAGTACTTC; CDR3aa: CSARDSETQYF
d_gene: -; j_gene: TRBJ2-1; len: 16; abundance: -; v_gene: TRBV29-1; CDR3nt: TGCAGCCTTAACGGGCCCTCCTTAGGGGTCTCTAATGAGCAGTTCTTC; CDR3aa: CSLNGPSLGVSNEQFF
d_gene: -; j_gene: TRBJ2-7; len: 13; abundance: -; v_gene: TRBV6-6; CDR3nt: TGTGCCAGCAGTTCCCAGGCGAACGGCGAGCAGTACTTC; CDR3aa: CASSSQANGEQYF
d_gene: -; j_gene: TRBJ2-1; len: 22; abundance: -; v_gene: TRBV12-5; CDR3nt: TGTGCTAGTGGTTTGAGCTCGTCCGCCGAGGGCTTGATTCTTTGGTCCTACAATGAGCAGTTCTTC; CDR3aa: CASGLSSSAEGLILWSYNEQFF
d_gene: TRBD1; j_gene: TRBJ2-2; len: 16; abundance: -; v_gene: TRBV30; CDR3nt: TGTGCCTGGAGAGAACCGGACAGGTTGAACACCGGGGAGCTGTTTTTT; CDR3aa: CAWREPDRLNTGELFF
d_gene: TRBD1; j_gene: TRBJ1-5; len: 14; abundance: -; v_gene: TRBV10-3; CDR3nt: TGTGCCACCCAGACAGGGCAGTGGAATCAGCCCCAGCATTTT; CDR3aa: CATQTGQWNQPQHF
d_gene: TRBD1; j_gene: TRBJ2-3; len: 15; abundance: -; v_gene: TRBV9; CDR3nt: TGTGCCAGCAGCCCAGGACAGGGTAGCAGGGATACGCAGTATTTT; CDR3aa: CASSPGQGSRDTQYF
d_gene: TRBD2; j_gene: TRBJ2-5; len: 15; abundance: -; v_gene: TRBV7-9; CDR3nt: TGTGCCAGCAGCCTTGGGACTAGCGAGCAAGAGACCCAGTACTTC; CDR3aa: CASSLGTSEQETQYF
d_gene: -; j_gene: TRBJ2-1; len: 17; abundance: -; v_gene: TRBV15; CDR3nt: TGTGCCACCAGCAGAACTAGACTAGTTATGGCCTACAATGAGCAGTTCTTC; CDR3aa: CATSRTRLVMAYNEQFF
d_gene: TRBD2; j_gene: TRBJ2-5; len: 14; abundance: -; v_gene: TRBV5-6; CDR3nt: TGTGCCAGCAGCTTAGCGGGAGTCGGGGAGACCCAGTACTTC; CDR3aa: CASSLAGVGETQYF
d_gene: TRBD1; j_gene: TRBJ1-5; len: 14; abundance: -; v_gene: TRBV7-9; CDR3nt: TGTGCCAGCAGCCCCGGACAGGGGGCATCGCCCCAGCATTTT; CDR3aa: CASSPGQGASPQHF
d_gene: -; j_gene: TRBJ1-1; len: 14; abundance: -; v_gene: TRBV11-1; CDR3nt: TGTGCCAGCAGCCTGGGCGGGCGAGACACTGAAGCTTTCTTT; CDR3aa: CASSLGGRDTEAFF
d_gene: TRBD2; j_gene: TRBJ2-3; len: 20; abundance: -; v_gene: TRBV6-1; CDR3nt: TGTGCCAGCAGTGCCGCCCAGGGACTAGCGGGAGTGTTCGGTACAGATACGCAGTATTTT; CDR3aa: CASSAAQGLAGVFGTDTQYF
d_gene: -; j_gene: TRBJ2-7; len: 14; abundance: once; v_gene: TRBV29-1; CDR3nt: TGCAGCGTGCCCGCAGGGTTAGGGCATTACGAGCAGTACTTC; CDR3aa: CSVPAGLGHYEQYF
d_gene: -; j_gene: TRBJ2-1; len: 15; abundance: -; v_gene: TRBV28; CDR3nt: TGTGCCAGCACCTCCTCCCGGCAGGGCCGCAATGAGCAGTTCTTC; CDR3aa: CASTSSRQGRNEQFF
d_gene: TRBD1; j_gene: TRBJ2-1; len: 15; abundance: -; v_gene: TRBV6-5; CDR3nt: TGTGCCAGCACACAGGGGACAGGGAATTACAATGAGCAGTTCTTC; CDR3aa: CASTQGTGNYNEQFF
d_gene: -; j_gene: TRBJ2-5; len: 12; abundance: -; v_gene: TRBV4-1; CDR3nt: TGCGCCAGCAGCCGTGGGGAGGAGACCCAGTACTTC; CDR3aa: CASSRGEETQYF
d_gene: TRBD1; j_gene: TRBJ1-1; len: 13; abundance: -; v_gene: TRBV19; CDR3nt: TGTGCCAGTAAGGGACAGATCAACACTGAAGCTTTCTTT; CDR3aa: CASKGQINTEAFF
d_gene: -; j_gene: TRBJ1-2; len: 14; abundance: -; v_gene: TRBV10-3; CDR3nt: TGTGCCATCAGTGACCAGGGGCAGGACTATGGCTACACCTTC; CDR3aa: CAISDQGQDYGYTF
d_gene: -; j_gene: TRBJ1-1; len: 14; abundance: -; v_gene: TRBV25-1; CDR3nt: TGTGCCAGCAGTGACCCACAACCCAACACTGAAGCTTTCTTT; CDR3aa: CASSDPQPNTEAFF
d_gene: TRBD1; j_gene: TRBJ1-5; len: 16; abundance: -; v_gene: TRBV27; CDR3nt: TGTGCCAGCAGTCTCCAGGGACAGGGCCTTGATCAGCCCCAGCATTTT; CDR3aa: CASSLQGQGLDQPQHF
d_gene: -; j_gene: TRBJ2-7; len: 17; abundance: -; v_gene: TRBV12-5; CDR3nt: TGTGCTAGTGGTTTGGTCGTGGGCGGGGATCCGCCCTACGAGCAGTACTTC; CDR3aa: CASGLVVGGDPPYEQYF
d_gene: -; j_gene: TRBJ1-2; len: 15; abundance: -; v_gene: TRBV28; CDR3nt: TGTGCCAGCAGTGACTCTGGGGGCTCCCGCTATGGCTACACCTTC; CDR3aa: CASSDSGGSRYGYTF
d_gene: -; j_gene: TRBJ2-1; len: 13; abundance: -; v_gene: TRBV4-1; CDR3nt: TGCGCCAGCAGCCAGGGGGCGGGACTAGAGCAGTTCTTC; CDR3aa: CASSQGAGLEQFF
d_gene: -; j_gene: TRBJ1-2; len: 11; abundance: -; v_gene: TRBV6-6; CDR3nt: TGTGCCAGCACACACAACTATGGCTACACCTTC; CDR3aa: CASTHNYGYTF
d_gene: -; j_gene: TRBJ1-5; len: 17; abundance: -; v_gene: TRBV6-1; CDR3nt: TGTGCCAGCAGTGAACTTCGCGGACAGATTAGCAATCAGCCCCAGCATTTT; CDR3aa: CASSELRGQISNQPQHF
d_gene: TRBD2; j_gene: TRBJ2-5; len: 16; abundance: -; v_gene: TRBV5-4; CDR3nt: TGTGCCAGCAGCTTTCGACTAGCGGCGAGCCAAGAGACCCAGTACTTC; CDR3aa: CASSFRLAASQETQYF
d_gene: TRBD2; j_gene: TRBJ2-2; len: 13; abundance: -; v_gene: TRBV29-1; CDR3nt: TGCAGCGTTCTGGCGGGAGGGGCCGGGGAGCTGTTTTTT; CDR3aa: CSVLAGGAGELFF
d_gene: -; j_gene: TRBJ2-7; len: 15; abundance: -; v_gene: TRBV7-8; CDR3nt: TGTGCCAGCAGCTTAGCCGGGAGCGCTACCTACGAGCAGTACTTC; CDR3aa: CASSLAGSATYEQYF
d_gene: -; j_gene: TRBJ2-3; len: 15; abundance: -; v_gene: TRBV5-1; CDR3nt: TGCGCCAGCAGCCCAAAATACACCCCCCCAGATACGCAGTATTTT; CDR3aa: CASSPKYTPPDTQYF
d_gene: TRBD1; j_gene: TRBJ1-2; len: 16; abundance: once; v_gene: TRBV6-6; CDR3nt: TGTGCCAGCAGTTCTTCCACCGGGACAGGGACGCGGGGCTACACCTTC; CDR3aa: CASSSSTGTGTRGYTF
d_gene: -; j_gene: TRBJ2-7; len: 14; abundance: -; v_gene: TRBV15; CDR3nt: TGTGCCACCAGCACAACCAGGGGCACCTACGAGCAGTACTTC; CDR3aa: CATSTTRGTYEQYF
d_gene: TRBD2; j_gene: TRBJ2-7; len: 22; abundance: once; v_gene: TRBV4-1; CDR3nt: TGCGCCAGCAGCCACCCTCCTTTGACTAGCGGGAGTTTTAAATCGGGGCCCTACGAGCAGTACTTC; CDR3aa: CASSHPPLTSGSFKSGPYEQYF
d_gene: -; j_gene: TRBJ1-5; len: 15; abundance: -; v_gene: TRBV5-5; CDR3nt: TGTGCCAGCAGTTTCATGGGGGGGAAGGATCAGCCCCAGCATTTT; CDR3aa: CASSFMGGKDQPQHF
d_gene: -; j_gene: TRBJ1-4; len: 15; abundance: -; v_gene: TRBV19; CDR3nt: TGTGCCAGTAGTACGTCGACAGAGGAAAATGAAAAACTGTTTTTT; CDR3aa: CASSTSTEENEKLFF
d_gene: TRBD1; j_gene: TRBJ2-7; len: 15; abundance: -; v_gene: TRBV11-3; CDR3nt: TGTGCCAGCAGCTTAGAGGACAGGGACCCCTACGAGCAGTACTTC; CDR3aa: CASSLEDRDPYEQYF
d_gene: TRBD1; j_gene: TRBJ2-5; len: 14; abundance: -; v_gene: TRBV5-1; CDR3nt: TGCGCCAGCATGGAGGGGGACAGGTCAGAGACCCAGTACTTC; CDR3aa: CASMEGDRSETQYF
d_gene: -; j_gene: TRBJ2-3; len: 15; abundance: -; v_gene: TRBV7-2; CDR3nt: TGTGCCAGCAGCTTAGAGTATGCGGCGGCAGATACGCAGTATTTT; CDR3aa: CASSLEYAAADTQYF
d_gene: TRBD1; j_gene: TRBJ2-5; len: 15; abundance: -; v_gene: TRBV11-3; CDR3nt: TGTGCCAGCAGCGGGGGACAGGGGGCGTTAGAGACCCAGTACTTC; CDR3aa: CASSGGQGALETQYF
d_gene: TRBD1; j_gene: TRBJ2-7; len: 15; abundance: -; v_gene: TRBV18; CDR3nt: TGTGCCAGCTCACCACCAACAGGGGTTTCCTACGAGCAGTACTTC; CDR3aa: CASSPPTGVSYEQYF
d_gene: TRBD1; j_gene: TRBJ2-7; len: 11; abundance: -; v_gene: TRBV20-1; CDR3nt: TGCAGTGCTAGAACAGGGGTCGAGCAGTACTTC; CDR3aa: CSARTGVEQYF
d_gene: TRBD2; j_gene: TRBJ2-2; len: 16; abundance: -; v_gene: TRBV28; CDR3nt: TGTGCCAGCAGTTTAATACTAGCGGGGGACACCGGGGAGCTGTTTTTT; CDR3aa: CASSLILAGDTGELFF
d_gene: -; j_gene: TRBJ2-2; len: 15; abundance: once; v_gene: TRBV5-5; CDR3nt: TGTGCCAGCAGCTTCAAACAGGAGAACACCGGGGAGCTGTTTTTT; CDR3aa: CASSFKQENTGELFF
d_gene: -; j_gene: TRBJ1-1; len: 14; abundance: -; v_gene: TRBV27; CDR3nt: TGTGCCAGCCAAGGGGCCTCGGCGGCGACTGAAGCTTTCTTT; CDR3aa: CASQGASAATEAFF
d_gene: TRBD1; j_gene: TRBJ2-2; len: 15; abundance: -; v_gene: TRBV6-6; CDR3nt: TGTGCCAGCAACCAGCACAGGGGTAGCACCGGGGAGCTGTTTTTT; CDR3aa: CASNQHRGSTGELFF
d_gene: -; j_gene: TRBJ2-7; len: 14; abundance: -; v_gene: TRBV10-2; CDR3nt: TGCGCCAGCAGTGACTCCCGACGGGGAAGGGAGCAGTACTTC; CDR3aa: CASSDSRRGREQYF
d_gene: -; j_gene: TRBJ2-5; len: 16; abundance: once; v_gene: TRBV13; CDR3nt: TGTGCCAGCAGCCGTTGGGCGGGCACAGACCAAGAGACCCAGTACTTC; CDR3aa: CASSRWAGTDQETQYF